The 32 T cell receptor beta chains below were found in one sample sequenced in a study of cytomegalovirus exposure and HLA in healthy donors. The study ran its PCR with 60 Vbeta and 13 Jbeta primers. Some clones are missing from TCRdb's copy, which holds only in-frame ones; the method was immunoSEQ multiplex PCR. The sample contains about 150,000 clones, 75% to 80% of which appear only once. Source material: PBMCs. The receptors were sampled from a male donor in good health and CMV-seronegative.

The rearrangement uses TRBV7-3 and TRBJ2-7; TRBD1 matches 8 bases. Trimming removed 4 bases from V and 3 bases from J; junction bases left unmatched: 5. The germline CDR1 and CDR2 sequences are SGHTA and FQGTGA. The CDR3 loop spans 14 amino acids. The CDR3 region has the DNA TGTGCCAGCAGCTATGGGGGGACAGGCTACGAGCAGTACTTC. It translates to CASSYGGTGYEQYF.

The rearrangement uses TRBV19 and TRBJ1-5; D call uncertain. CDR3 length: 12 amino acids. Trimming left V 3 bases short and J 4 bases short, with 4 bases between. Germline CDR1 and CDR2: LNHDA and SQIVND (reference sequence). CDR3 nucleotides: TGTGCCAGTAGTATCGGTAATCAGCCCCAGCATTTT. Its translation is CASSIGNQPQHF. Based on the CDR3 plus reference TRBV19 and TRBJ1-5, the full variable domain is DGGITQSPKYLFRKEGQNVTLSCEQNLNHDAMYWYRQDPGQGLRLIYYSQIVNDFQKGDIAEGYSVSREKKESFPLTVTSAQKNPTAFYLCASSIGNQPQHFGDGTRLSIL.

V gene TRBV18 combines with J gene TRBJ1-5; D call uncertain. CDR1 and CDR2 from the germline V gene are KGHSH and LQKENI. Trimming removed 3 bases from V and 1 base from J, with 13 bases in between. This CDR3 region has 16 residues. The CDR3 region is CASSPPGTRSNQPQHF. The DNA of the CDR3 is TGTGCCAGCTCACCGCCGGGAACACGAAGCAATCAGCCCCAGCATTTT.

The rearrangement links TRBV7-3 to TRBJ2-2; D gene ambiguous. Trimming took 5 bases from V and 2 from J, leaving 12 bases between them. Germline V gene data show CDR1 as SGHTA and CDR2 as FQGTGA. There are 15 residues in the CDR3. The CDR3 loop reads CASSRSLTNTGELFF. The CDR3 nucleotides are TGTGCCAGCAGCCGGTCGCTTACCAACACCGGGGAGCTGTTTTTT.

This chain joins TRBV18 and TRBJ1-6; 8 nucleotides match TRBD1. The J segment lost 2 bases and the V segment lost 3 bases, leaving 0 bases of the junction unmatched. Germline CDR1 KGHSH, CDR2 LQKENI. The CDR3 has 15 residues. The CDR3 region is CASSPDRAYNSPLHF. The CDR3 DNA follows: TGTGCCAGCTCACCGGACAGGGCCTATAATTCACCCCTCCACTTT. Supplemented by reference TRBV18 and TRBJ1-6, the full variable domain reads NAGVMQNPRHLVRRRGQEARLRCSPMKGHSHVYWYRQLPEEGLKFMVYLQKENIIDESGMPKERFSAEFPKEGPSILRIQQVVRGDSAAYFCASSPDRAYNSPLHFGNGTRLTVT.

V usage is TRBV12-5 and J usage is TRBJ2-1; D might be TRBD2 (6 bases). Per the germline V gene, CDR1 is LGHNT and CDR2 is FRNRAP. The V and J ends lost 7 bases and 10 bases respectively, with 20 bases between them. This CDR3 is built from 14 residues. Written as DNA, the CDR3 is TGTGCTAGTGCTATGGGACTGGTAAAGAGGGAGCAGTTCTTC. Translation gives CASAMGLVKREQFF. Using reference TRBV12-5 and TRBJ2-1 for the parts outside the CDR3, the full variable domain is DARVTQTPRHKVTEMGQEVTMRCQPILGHNTVFWYRQTMMQGLELLAYFRNRAPLDDSGMPKDRFSAEMPDATLATLKIQPSEPRDSAVYFCASAMGLVKREQFFGPGTRLTVL.

The V and J genes are TRBV27 and TRBJ2-3; 13 positions match TRBD2. The CDR3 runs 16 residues. V lost 4 bases and J lost 3; bases outside the gene matches: 4. Germline CDR1 is MNHEY and CDR2 is SMNVEV (reference sequence). CDR3 amino acids: CASSSRTSGGTDTQYF. The CDR3 nucleotides read TGTGCCAGCAGTTCCCGGACTAGCGGGGGAACAGATACGCAGTATTTT.

This clone has just one count. The chain joins TRBV4-1 to TRBJ2-4, with D maybe TRBD1 (6 bases). The CDR3 sequence is 16 residues long. Germline lookup yields CDR1 MGHRA and CDR2 YSYEKL. Trimming took 0 bases from V and 4 from J, leaving 13 bases between them. The CDR3 DNA reads TGCGCCAGCAGCCAAGATGGGCGGACAGTAAAAAACATTCAGTACTTC. Protein sequence: CASSQDGRTVKNIQYF.

V is TRBV7-8 and J is TRBJ2-7, with D tentatively TRBD2 (6 bases). Germline lookup yields CDR1 SGHVS and CDR2 FQNEAQ. This CDR3 is 17 amino acids long. The germline V and J ends were trimmed by 4 bases and 1 base, with 20 bases remaining between them. The CDR3 loop reads CASSSVGGAWGSYEQYF. Written as DNA, the CDR3 is TGTGCCAGCAGCTCGGTAGGAGGGGCTTGGGGGTCCTACGAGCAGTACTTC.

This clone was detected once. The V gene is TRBV19, the J gene TRBJ2-7, with D maybe TRBD1 (6 bases). The CDR3 extends over 14 amino acids. From germline, CDR1 is LNHDA and CDR2 SQIVND (reference sequence). V dropped 5 bases and J dropped 2 bases, with 13 bases sitting between them. In nucleotides, the CDR3 is TGTGCCAGTAGTGCCGGTCAGGGGACCTACGAGCAGTACTTC. The encoded protein is CASSAGQGTYEQYF.

The chain links TRBV11-1 to TRBJ2-1; 10 bases match TRBD2. CDR3 size: 18 residues. V gave up 5 bases and J gave up 1 base; unmatched junction bases: 11. Germline V lookup: CDR1 SGHAT, CDR2 FQDESV (reference sequence). The CDR3 coding sequence is TGTGCCAGCAGCCTGGTCCCTAGCGGGAGTGTATCCTACAATGAGCAGTTCTTC. This sequence encodes CASSLVPSGSVSYNEQFF.

V usage is TRBV6-1 and J usage is TRBJ1-5, with 7 positions matching TRBD1. Germline-derived CDR1 and CDR2 are MNHNS and SASEGT. The CDR3 runs to 14 residues. Losses at the gene ends were 7 bases for V and 5 bases for J; bases not matched to a gene: 8. The DNA for the CDR3 is TGTGCCAGCAACTCGGGACAGCTGGATCAGCCCCAGCATTTT. Its translation is CASNSGQLDQPQHF.

The gene calls are TRBV7-9 and TRBJ2-2; TRBD1 matches 9 bases. The germline V gene encodes CDR1 SEHNR and CDR2 FQNEAQ (reference sequence). The J segment lost 7 bases and the V segment lost 5 bases, leaving 5 bases of the junction unmatched. The CDR3 runs to 14 residues. Here the CDR3 reads CASSTTGGHGELFF. The CDR3 nucleotides are TGTGCCAGCAGCACGACAGGGGGTCACGGGGAGCTGTTTTTT.

The chain recombines TRBV6-5 with TRBJ2-7, with 10 bases aligning to TRBD2. The trim removed 7 bases at V and 5 bases at J, leaving 5 bases unmatched. Germline V gene data show CDR1 as MNHEY and CDR2 as SVGAGI. This CDR3 region has 13 residues. The CDR3 loop is CASTASGSHEQYF. For the CDR3, the DNA is TGTGCCAGCACTGCTAGCGGGAGTCACGAGCAGTACTTC.

The rearrangement uses TRBV10-1 and TRBJ2-7; possibly TRBD2 for D (5 bases). CDR1 WNHNN and CDR2 SYGVQD come from the germline V gene (reference sequence). The germline V and J ends were trimmed by 0 bases and 3 bases, with 18 bases remaining between them. The CDR3 has 17 amino acids. CDR3 DNA sequence: TGCGCCAGCAGTGAGTCTAACTCGCGGAGGCACCTCTACGAGCAGTACTTC. It codes for CASSESNSRRHLYEQYF.

The rearrangement links TRBV7-2 to TRBJ1-5, with D tentatively TRBD1 (5 bases). There are 15 residues in the CDR3. Trimming cost V 3 bases and J 0 bases, with 9 bases left between them. CDR1 is SGHTA and CDR2 is FQGNSA in the germline V gene. This CDR3 reads CASSLTADSNQPQHF. The CDR3 region has the DNA TGTGCCAGCAGCTTGACAGCTGATAGCAATCAGCCCCAGCATTTT.

This clone was observed a single time. The chain couples TRBV6-6 to TRBJ2-1; the D gene is possibly TRBD2 (6 bases). Germline assignment: CDR1 MNHNY and CDR2 SVGAGI (reference sequence). This CDR3 has 12 amino acids. V lost 5 bases and J 15 bases, leaving 17 bases between the germline ends. DNA of the CDR3: TGTGCCAGCAGTGCCGGGACTCCCTTGGGGTTCTTC. It translates to CASSAGTPLGFF.

The chain carries TRBV5-6 and TRBJ2-2; D ambiguous. This CDR3 is 13 amino acids long. The germline gives CDR1 SGHDT, CDR2 YYEEEE. V gave up 3 bases and J gave up 1 base, with 4 bases separating them. CDR3 in amino acids: CASSSLNTGELFF. CDR3 nucleotides: TGTGCCAGCAGCTCTTTGAACACCGGGGAGCTGTTTTTT.

V and J are TRBV5-4 and TRBJ1-2; D remains unclear. Trimming took off 0 bases at V and 7 bases at J, with 10 bases between the two ends. Germline CDR1 SGHNT, CDR2 YYREEE (reference sequence). This CDR3 has 13 amino acids. The CDR3 DNA is TGTGCCAGCAGCTTGGCATCGGAGGGTGGCTACACCTTC. This translates into CASSLASEGGYTF.

The gene calls are TRBV19 and TRBJ2-5; D uncertain. The germline V gene has CDR1 LNHDA and CDR2 SQIVND (reference sequence). V was clipped by 6 bases and J by 5 bases, with 13 bases between them. The CDR3 is 13 amino acids. CDR3 in DNA: TGTGCCAGTAGCGGAGACTGGCGGGAGACCCAGTACTTC. Translation: CASSGDWRETQYF.

The chain has TRBV5-1 and TRBJ2-5; 9 nucleotides agree with TRBD1. The J segment lost 5 bases and the V segment lost 4 bases, leaving 6 bases of the junction unmatched. Germline V gives CDR1 SGHRS, CDR2 YFSETQ. The CDR3 is 14 amino acids. CDR3 sequence (DNA): TGCGCCAGCAGCGGGGGGACAGGGAGCGAGACCCAGTACTTC. As protein: CASSGGTGSETQYF.

The rearrangement joins TRBV7-3 to TRBJ2-3; 10 nucleotides line up with TRBD1. Germline CDR1 is SGHTA and CDR2 is FQGTGA. The CDR3 extends over 16 amino acids. V lost 0 bases to trimming and J lost 3 bases; unmatched junction nucleotides: 3. The CDR3 reads CASSLTPDRGTDTQYF. CDR3 sequence (DNA): TGTGCCAGCAGCTTAACTCCGGACAGGGGGACAGATACGCAGTATTTT. Together with reference TRBV7-3 and TRBJ2-3, the CDR3 gives the full variable domain: GAGVSQTPSNKVTEKGKYVELRCDPISGHTALYWYRQSLGQGPEFLIYFQGTGAADDSGLPNDRFFAVRPEGSVSTLKIQRTERGDSAVYLCASSLTPDRGTDTQYFGPGTRLTVL.

The rearrangement uses TRBV29-1 and TRBJ2-2; unclear D gene. V gave up 7 bases and J gave up 1 base, with 16 bases separating them. The CDR3 spans 15 residues. Germline V gives CDR1 SQVTM, CDR2 ANQGSEA. This CDR3 reads CSARDSAMNTGELFF. The CDR3 nucleotides are TGCAGCGCCCGAGACTCCGCCATGAACACCGGGGAGCTGTTTTTT.

The CDR3 bases are TGTGCCAGCAGCTTAGGACAGGGGGCGATCACCGGGGAGCTGTTTTTT. Its translation is CASSLGQGAITGELFF. This chain connects TRBV11-2 to TRBJ2-2; 10 bases line up with TRBD1. This CDR3 contains 16 residues. Per the germline V gene, CDR1 is SGHAT and CDR2 is FQNNGV. Germline trimming cut 1 base from V and 4 bases from J; bases unmatched to any gene: 3.

The table lists this clone with a count of one. V and J are TRBV14 and TRBJ2-5, with TRBD1 identical over 8 bases. CDR3 length: 21 residues. J gave up 0 bases and V 2 bases, and 20 bases lay outside the gene matches. Germline CDR1 reads SGHDN; CDR2 reads FVKESK. CDR3 sequence (DNA): TGTGCCAGCAGCCAACAGGACAGGGCGAGTGGGTGGAGTGTCGACCAAGAGACCCAGTACTTC. Its protein is CASSQQDRASGWSVDQETQYF.

The V call is TRBV7-2, the J call TRBJ2-3; 16 positions match TRBD2. The CDR3 is 19 residues long. Losses at the gene ends were 3 bases for V and 1 base for J; bases not matched to a gene: 7. Germline-derived CDR1 and CDR2 are SGHTA and FQGNSA. Written as DNA, the CDR3 is TGTGCCAGCAGCTTTATGGGGACTAGCGGGAGGGCCGGCACAGATACGCAGTATTTT. This codes for CASSFMGTSGRAGTDTQYF. The full variable domain, with the rest looked up from reference TRBV7-2 and TRBJ2-3, is GAGVSQSPSNKVTEKGKDVELRCDPISGHTALYWYRQSLGQGLEFLIYFQGNSAPDKSGLPSDRFSAERTGGSVSTLTIQRTQQEDSAVYLCASSFMGTSGRAGTDTQYFGPGTRLTVL.

With respect to this clone: At one boundary the junction diverges from the germline segment, which might be a read error. The chain combines TRBV2 with TRBJ1-1; D is unclear. The CDR3 has 15 residues. Germline lookup yields CDR1 SNHLY and CDR2 FYNNEI. CDR3 DNA: TGTGCCGGCAGTAAGACATCGCCGTCGAACACTGAAGCTTTCTTT. Amino acid sequence: CAGSKTSPSNTEAFF. Based on the CDR3 plus reference TRBV2 and TRBJ1-1, the full variable domain is EPEVTQTPSHQVTQMGQEVILRCVPISNHLYFYWYRQILGQKVEFLVSFYNNEISEKSEIFDDQFSVERPDGSNFTLKIRSTKLEDSAMYFCAGSKTSPSNTEAFFGQGTRLTVV.

CDR3 protein: CASSFGQGNTEAFF. CDR3 sequence (DNA): TGTGCCAGCTCCTTCGGACAGGGGAACACTGAAGCTTTCTTT. V is TRBV18 and J is TRBJ1-1; 8 bases are a match to TRBD1. The germline V gene encodes CDR1 KGHSH and CDR2 LQKENI. The ends lost 6 bases at V and 1 base at J; junction bases unmatched: 4. The CDR3 has 14 residues.

The gene calls are TRBV7-3 and TRBJ1-2; weak D call: TRBD1 (6 bases). Trimming shortened V by 1 base and J by 6 bases, and 15 bases separated the two germline ends. CDR3 length equals 15 residues. Germline CDR1 and CDR2: SGHTA and FQGTGA. Here the CDR3 reads CASSLRRGGADGYTF. As DNA, the CDR3 is TGTGCCAGCAGCTTAAGAAGAGGGGGGGCGGATGGCTACACCTTC.

The chain has TRBV9 and TRBJ2-5; weak D call: TRBD1 (6 bases). Germline V gene lookup returns CDR1 SGDLS and CDR2 YYNGEE. This CDR3 has 13 amino acids. V lost 0 bases and J lost 5, with 8 bases in between. The CDR3: CASSVAGVETQYF. For the CDR3, the DNA is TGTGCCAGCAGCGTAGCAGGGGTGGAGACCCAGTACTTC.

The CDR3 protein is CASSYRGSNQPQHF. CDR3 DNA sequence: TGTGCCAGCAGTTACAGAGGTAGCAATCAGCCCCAGCATTTT. The chain carries TRBV6-6 and TRBJ1-5; D unclear. The CDR3 covers 14 residues. Trimming pared 2 bases from V and 0 bases from J, leaving 5 bases between. The germline CDR1 and CDR2 sequences are MNHNY and SVGAGI (reference sequence).

This clone occurred a few times. The chain carries TRBV9 and TRBJ2-3; TRBD2 might be the D (6 bases). The CDR3 is 14 residues long. Per germline, CDR1 SGDLS and CDR2 YYNGEE. V was pared by 7 bases and J by 4 bases, with 16 bases between. CDR3 DNA: TGTGCCAGCCAGACCGGGGCTAGCGCAGATACGCAGTATTTT. Its protein is CASQTGASADTQYF.